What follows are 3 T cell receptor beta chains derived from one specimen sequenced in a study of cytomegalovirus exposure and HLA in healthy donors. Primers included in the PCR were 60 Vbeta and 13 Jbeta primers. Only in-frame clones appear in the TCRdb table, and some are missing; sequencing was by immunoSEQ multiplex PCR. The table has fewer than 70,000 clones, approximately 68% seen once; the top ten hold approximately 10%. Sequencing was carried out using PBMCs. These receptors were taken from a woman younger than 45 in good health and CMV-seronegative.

The CDR3, as DNA: TGTGCCAGCAGTTACCAGTTCCACACAGATACGCAGTATTTT. Protein product: CASSYQFHTDTQYF. The genes are TRBV6-5 and TRBJ2-3; D is unresolved. From germline, CDR1 is MNHEY and CDR2 SVGAGI. CDR3 size: 14 residues. V was pared by 2 bases and J by 2 bases, with 8 bases between.

The CDR3 spells CASRPNGQNTEAFF. The CDR3 region has the DNA TGTGCCAGCAGGCCCAACGGACAGAACACTGAAGCTTTCTTT. V and J are TRBV2 and TRBJ1-1; D is possibly TRBD1 (5 bases). The CDR3 has 14 amino acids. V shed 6 bases and J shed 1 base, with 12 bases lying between them. Germline V gives CDR1 SNHLY, CDR2 FYNNEI.

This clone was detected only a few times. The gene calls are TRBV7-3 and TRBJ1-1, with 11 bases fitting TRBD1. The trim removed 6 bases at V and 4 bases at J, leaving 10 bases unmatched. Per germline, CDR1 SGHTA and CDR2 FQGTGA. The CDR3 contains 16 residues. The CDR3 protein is CASSFAPGQGGTEAFF. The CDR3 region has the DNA TGTGCCAGCAGTTTTGCTCCGGGACAGGGGGGCACTGAAGCTTTCTTT.